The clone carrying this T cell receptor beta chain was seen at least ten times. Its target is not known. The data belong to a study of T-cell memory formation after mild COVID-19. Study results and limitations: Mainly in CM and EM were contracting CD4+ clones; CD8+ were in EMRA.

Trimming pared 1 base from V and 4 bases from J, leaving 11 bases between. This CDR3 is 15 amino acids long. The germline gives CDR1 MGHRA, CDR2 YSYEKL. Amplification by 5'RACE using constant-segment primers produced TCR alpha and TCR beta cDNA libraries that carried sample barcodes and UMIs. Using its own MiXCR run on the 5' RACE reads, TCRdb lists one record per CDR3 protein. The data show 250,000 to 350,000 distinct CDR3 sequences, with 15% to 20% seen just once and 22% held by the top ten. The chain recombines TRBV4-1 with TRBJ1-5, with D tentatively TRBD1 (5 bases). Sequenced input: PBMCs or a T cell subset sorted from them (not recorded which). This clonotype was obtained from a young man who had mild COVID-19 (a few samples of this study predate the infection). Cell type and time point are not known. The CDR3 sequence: CASSQGGAGNQPQHF. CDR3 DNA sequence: TGCGCCAGCAGCCAAGGTGGGGCAGGAAATCAGCCCCAGCATTTT.